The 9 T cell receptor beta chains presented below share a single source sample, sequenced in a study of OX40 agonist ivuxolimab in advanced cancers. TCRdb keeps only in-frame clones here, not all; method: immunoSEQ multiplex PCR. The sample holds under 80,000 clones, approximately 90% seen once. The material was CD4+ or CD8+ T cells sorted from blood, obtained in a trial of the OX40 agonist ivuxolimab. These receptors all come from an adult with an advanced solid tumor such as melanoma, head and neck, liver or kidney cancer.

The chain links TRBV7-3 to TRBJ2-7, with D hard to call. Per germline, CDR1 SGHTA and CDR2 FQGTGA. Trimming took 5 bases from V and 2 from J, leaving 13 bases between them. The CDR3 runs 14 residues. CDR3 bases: TGTGCCAGCAGCCTACCCCGAGGACCCTACGAGCAGTACTTC. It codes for CASSLPRGPYEQYF.

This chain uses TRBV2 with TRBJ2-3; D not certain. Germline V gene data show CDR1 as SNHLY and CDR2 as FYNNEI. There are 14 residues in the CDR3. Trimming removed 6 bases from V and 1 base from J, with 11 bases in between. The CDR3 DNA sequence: TGTGCCAGCAGCGCTTCCGGGCGCACAGATACGCAGTATTTT. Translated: CASSASGRTDTQYF.

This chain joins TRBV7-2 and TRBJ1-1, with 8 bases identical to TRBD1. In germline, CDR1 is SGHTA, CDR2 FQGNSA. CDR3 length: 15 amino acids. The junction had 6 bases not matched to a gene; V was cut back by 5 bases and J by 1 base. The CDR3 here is CASSQTGAQNTEAFF. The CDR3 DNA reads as TGTGCCAGCAGCCAGACAGGGGCCCAGAACACTGAAGCTTTCTTT. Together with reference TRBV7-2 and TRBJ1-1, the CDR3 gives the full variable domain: GAGVSQSPSNKVTEKGKDVELRCDPISGHTALYWYRQSLGQGLEFLIYFQGNSAPDKSGLPSDRFSAERTGGSVSTLTIQRTQQEDSAVYLCASSQTGAQNTEAFFGQGTRLTVV.

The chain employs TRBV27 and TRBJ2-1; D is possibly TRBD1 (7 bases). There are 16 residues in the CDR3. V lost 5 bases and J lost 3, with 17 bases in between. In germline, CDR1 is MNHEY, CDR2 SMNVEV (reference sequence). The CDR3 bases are TGTGCCAGCAGTCCAGGGAGGCAGGGGGTCTACAATGAGCAGTTCTTC. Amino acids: CASSPGRQGVYNEQFF.

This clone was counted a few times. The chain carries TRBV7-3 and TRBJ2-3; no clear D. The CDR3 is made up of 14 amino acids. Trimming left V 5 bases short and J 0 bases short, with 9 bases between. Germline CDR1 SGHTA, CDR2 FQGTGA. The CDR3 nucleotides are TGTGCCAGCAGCCCCCAGGCTAGCACAGATACGCAGTATTTT. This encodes CASSPQASTDTQYF.

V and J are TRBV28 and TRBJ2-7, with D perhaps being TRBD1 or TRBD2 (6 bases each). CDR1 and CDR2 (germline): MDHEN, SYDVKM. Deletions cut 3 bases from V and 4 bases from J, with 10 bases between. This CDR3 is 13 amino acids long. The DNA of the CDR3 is TGTGCCAGCAGTTTGGGGGGCGTTTACGAGCAGTACTTC. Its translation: CASSLGGVYEQYF.

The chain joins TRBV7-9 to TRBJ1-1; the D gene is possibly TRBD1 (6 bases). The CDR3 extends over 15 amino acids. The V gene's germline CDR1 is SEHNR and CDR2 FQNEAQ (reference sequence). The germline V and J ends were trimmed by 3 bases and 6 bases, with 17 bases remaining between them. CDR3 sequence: CASSLEGVRRAEAFF. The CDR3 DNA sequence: TGTGCCAGCAGCTTGGAGGGGGTACGGCGCGCTGAAGCTTTCTTT. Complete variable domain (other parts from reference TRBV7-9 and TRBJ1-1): DTGVSQNPRHKITKRGQNVTFRCDPISEHNRLYWYRQTLGQGPEFLTYFQNEAQLEKSRLLSDRFSAERPKGSFSTLEIQRTEQGDSAMYLCASSLEGVRRAEAFFGQGTRLTVV.

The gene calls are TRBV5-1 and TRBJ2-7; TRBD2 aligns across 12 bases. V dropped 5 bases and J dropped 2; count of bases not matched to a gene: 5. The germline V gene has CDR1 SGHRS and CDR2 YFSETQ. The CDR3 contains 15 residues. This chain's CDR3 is CASSRTSGVAYEQYF. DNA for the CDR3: TGCGCCAGCAGTCGGACTAGCGGGGTGGCCTACGAGCAGTACTTC.

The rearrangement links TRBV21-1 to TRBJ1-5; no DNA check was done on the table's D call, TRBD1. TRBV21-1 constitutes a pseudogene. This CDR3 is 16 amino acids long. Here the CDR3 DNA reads TGTGCCAGCAGCAAAGGAAGGGGCCTGAGCAATCAGCCCCAGCATTTT. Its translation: CASSKGRGLSNQPQHF.